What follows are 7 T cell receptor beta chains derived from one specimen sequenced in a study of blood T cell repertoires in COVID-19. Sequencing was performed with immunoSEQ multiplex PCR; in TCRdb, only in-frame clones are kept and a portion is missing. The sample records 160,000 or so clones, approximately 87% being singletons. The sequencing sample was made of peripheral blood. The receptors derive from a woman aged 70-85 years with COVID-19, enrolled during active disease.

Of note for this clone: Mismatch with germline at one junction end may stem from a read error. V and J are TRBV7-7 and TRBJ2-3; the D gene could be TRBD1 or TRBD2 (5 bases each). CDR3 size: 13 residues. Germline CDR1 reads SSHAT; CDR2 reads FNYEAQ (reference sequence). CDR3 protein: CASSGAGSDTQYF. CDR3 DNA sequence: TGTGCTAGCAGCGGTGCAGGGTCAGATACGCAGTATTTT.

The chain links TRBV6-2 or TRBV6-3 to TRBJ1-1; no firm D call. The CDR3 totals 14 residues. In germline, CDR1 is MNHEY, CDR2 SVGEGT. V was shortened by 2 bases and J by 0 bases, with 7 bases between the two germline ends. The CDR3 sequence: CASSYDYVNTEAFF. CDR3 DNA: TGTGCCAGCAGTTACGACTACGTGAACACTGAAGCTTTCTTT.

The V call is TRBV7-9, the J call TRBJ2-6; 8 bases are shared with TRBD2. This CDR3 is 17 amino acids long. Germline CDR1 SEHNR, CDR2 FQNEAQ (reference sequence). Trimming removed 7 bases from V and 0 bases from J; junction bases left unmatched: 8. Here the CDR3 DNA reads TGTGCCAGCAAACGGGGACTAGTCAGCTCTGGGGCCAACGTCCTGACTTTC. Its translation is CASKRGLVSSGANVLTF.

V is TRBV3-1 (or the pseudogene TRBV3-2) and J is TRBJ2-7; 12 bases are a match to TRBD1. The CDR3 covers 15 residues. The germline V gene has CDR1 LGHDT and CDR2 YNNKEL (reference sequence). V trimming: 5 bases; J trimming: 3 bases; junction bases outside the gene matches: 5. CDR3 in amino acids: CASSFGTGGIYEQYF. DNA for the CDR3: TGTGCCAGCAGCTTTGGGACAGGGGGCATCTACGAGCAGTACTTC.

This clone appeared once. CDR3 nucleotide sequence: TGTGCCAGCAGTGCTAACAGGGGGGGTGAAAAACTGTTTTTT. It yields the protein CASSANRGGEKLFF. This chain connects TRBV2 to TRBJ1-4; 8 nucleotides agree with TRBD1. This CDR3 spans 14 amino acids. Trimming cost V 4 bases and J 7 bases; bases outside gene matches: 5. Germline-derived CDR1 and CDR2 are SNHLY and FYNNEI. The full variable domain, completed using reference TRBV2 and TRBJ1-4, is EPEVTQTPSHQVTQMGQEVILRCVPISNHLYFYWYRQILGQKVEFLVSFYNNEISEKSEIFDDQFSVERPDGSNFTLKIRSTKLEDSAMYFCASSANRGGEKLFFGSGTQLSVL.

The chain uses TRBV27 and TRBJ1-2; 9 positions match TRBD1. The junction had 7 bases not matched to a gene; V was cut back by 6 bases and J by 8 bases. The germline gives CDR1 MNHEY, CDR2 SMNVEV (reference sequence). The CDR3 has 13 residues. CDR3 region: CASSRQGVGGYTF. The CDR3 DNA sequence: TGTGCCAGCAGCCGACAGGGGGTGGGAGGCTACACCTTC.

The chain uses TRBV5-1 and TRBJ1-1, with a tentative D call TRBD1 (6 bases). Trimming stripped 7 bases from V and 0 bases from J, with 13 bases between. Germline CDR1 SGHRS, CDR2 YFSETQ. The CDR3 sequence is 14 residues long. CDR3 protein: CASESGGVNTEAFF. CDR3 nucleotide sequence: TGCGCCAGCGAGAGCGGGGGCGTGAACACTGAAGCTTTCTTT.